Following are 4 T cell receptor beta chains from one sample sequenced in a study of cytomegalovirus exposure and HLA in healthy donors. In the PCR, 60 Vbeta and 13 Jbeta primers were used. The data were produced by immunoSEQ multiplex PCR, yet TCRdb's version contains in-frame clones alone and is incomplete. The table shows about 140,000 clones, with approximately 84% occurring only once. Sequencing input: PBMCs. These receptors came from a man aged 25 to 45 in good health and CMV-seropositive.

The CDR3 DNA reads TGTGCCAGCAGCTTGAAGACTAGCGGCCACCTCGGGGGCACCGGGGAGCTGTTTTTT. It yields the protein CASSLKTSGHLGGTGELFF. The rearrangement links TRBV7-2 to TRBJ2-2, with TRBD2 matching over 9 bases. There are 19 residues in the CDR3. Germline CDR1 SGHTA, CDR2 FQGNSA. V trimming: 3 bases; J trimming: 4 bases; junction bases outside the gene matches: 15.

The rearrangement joins TRBV28 to TRBJ2-3, with D perhaps TRBD1 (6 bases). The germline V gene has CDR1 MDHEN and CDR2 SYDVKM. The V end was cut by 4 bases, the J end by 14 bases, with 16 bases between. CDR3 length: 12 amino acids. The CDR3 sequence is CASSSYRDRWYF. The CDR3 DNA is TGTGCCAGCAGTTCATACAGGGATAGGTGGTATTTT.

V and J are TRBV6-5 and TRBJ2-3; 10 bases fit TRBD2. This CDR3 has 15 residues. CDR1 and CDR2 (germline): MNHEY, SVGAGI. With 6 bases clipped from V and 3 bases from J, the junction kept 6 bases outside the gene matches. CDR3 nucleotide sequence: TGTGCCAGCAGCCTACTAGCGGGAATGACAGATACGCAGTATTTT. As protein: CASSLLAGMTDTQYF.

The chain combines TRBV6-1 with TRBJ2-3; no firm D call. Germline CDR1 reads MNHNS; CDR2 reads SASEGT. The V gene lost 1 base and the J gene lost 5 bases, with 7 bases spanning the gap. The CDR3 contains 13 residues. The CDR3 loop reads CASSEGYRDTQYF. The CDR3, as DNA: TGTGCCAGCAGTGAAGGGTACAGAGATACGCAGTATTTT.